Following are 26 T cell receptor beta chains from one sample sequenced in a study of T-cell memory formation after mild COVID-19. TCRdb used MiXCR to reprocess the 5' RACE reads, holding one entry per CDR3 protein. Among over 300,000 distinct CDR3 sequences listed, under 25% were seen once. Sequenced material: PBMCs or a T cell subset sorted from them (not recorded which). The receptors shown here come from a man between 18 and 35 years old who had mild COVID-19 (a few samples of this study predate the infection). Cell type and time point are not known.

The chain couples TRBV28 to TRBJ2-3, with D unresolved. From germline, CDR1 is MDHEN and CDR2 SYDVKM. This CDR3 comprises 13 residues. Trimming pared 10 bases from V and 0 bases from J, leaving 11 bases between. The CDR3 bases are TGTGCCACCAGACAACCTAGCACAGATACGCAGTATTTT. It encodes CATRQPSTDTQYF.

The chain is built from TRBV20-1 and TRBJ2-1; D is possibly TRBD2 (5 bases). Germline V CDR1 and CDR2: DFQATT, SNEGSKA (reference sequence). This CDR3 comprises 11 residues. V lost 7 bases to trimming and J lost 9 bases, with 13 bases between them. The CDR3 nucleotides are TGCAGTGGGACCAGAGCGGCTGAGCAGTTCTTC. Encoded protein: CSGTRAAEQFF.

This clonotype occurred a few times. This sequence joins TRBV6-4 and TRBJ1-5; 7 bases match TRBD1. Looked up from germline, CDR1 is MRHNA and CDR2 is SNTAGT. The junction had 5 bases not matched to a gene; V was cut back by 5 bases and J by 1 base. This CDR3 contains 15 residues. The DNA of the CDR3 is TGTGCCAGCAGTCCGCAGGGGGGAAGCAATCAGCCCCAGCATTTT. Its translation: CASSPQGGSNQPQHF.

The chain recombines TRBV5-1 with TRBJ2-5, with D possibly being TRBD2 (5 bases). Trimming cost V 3 bases and J 9 bases, with 15 bases left between them. This CDR3 spans 13 amino acids. Germline values: CDR1 SGHRS, CDR2 YFSETQ. CDR3: CASSSGERQAQYF. The CDR3 nucleotides read TGCGCCAGCAGCTCCGGGGAGCGCCAGGCCCAGTACTTC.

This clonotype occurred a few times. The J gene is TRBJ2-1, the V gene TRBV5-1; D unresolved. Trimming pared 2 bases from V and 10 bases from J, leaving 19 bases between. The CDR3 contains 15 residues. CDR1 and CDR2 from the germline V gene are SGHRS and YFSETQ. CDR3 DNA sequence: TGCGCCAGCAGCTTCGCGGCAGCTGAGCTGGGGGAGCAGTTCTTC. Protein product: CASSFAAAELGEQFF.

In its sample, this clonotype was seen a few times. V usage is TRBV3-1 and J usage is TRBJ1-6, with D possibly TRBD1 on 5 matching bases. Germline V gene lookup returns CDR1 LGHDT and CDR2 YNNKEL (reference sequence). The CDR3 totals 14 residues. V was shortened by 1 base and J by 8 bases, with 9 bases between the two germline ends. CDR3 nucleotides: TGTGCCAGCAGCCAAGTCGGGGGGGATTCACCCCTCCACTTT. It specifies CASSQVGGDSPLHF.

The rearrangement joins TRBV12-3 or TRBV12-4 to TRBJ1-5; the D gene is possibly TRBD1 (5 bases). The CDR3 is 13 amino acids. Trimming removed 6 bases at V and 5 bases at J, with 11 bases between. CDR3 coding DNA: TGTGCCAGCAGCCGTGACAGCGATCAGCCCCAGCATTTT. As protein: CASSRDSDQPQHF.

This clonotype was detected only a few times. The rearrangement uses TRBV4-1 and TRBJ2-3; TRBD2 might be the D (7 bases). Germline V lookup: CDR1 MGHRA, CDR2 YSYEKL. With 0 bases removed from V and 4 bases from J, the gap between germline ends came to 11 bases. The CDR3 contains 15 residues. DNA of the CDR3: TGCGCCAGCAGCCAAGAGGCGGGGGCAGCAGATACGCAGTATTTT. Translation: CASSQEAGAADTQYF.

In its sample, this clonotype was seen a few times. The CDR3, as DNA: TGCGCCAGCAGCTTGGCCATAGGGTACACAGATACGCAGTATTTT. Protein product: CASSLAIGYTDTQYF. The chain has TRBV5-1 and TRBJ2-3, with no clear D. This CDR3 region has 15 residues. The germline CDR1 and CDR2 sequences are SGHRS and YFSETQ. Trimming left V 0 bases short and J 2 bases short, with 10 bases between.

Many counts were recorded for this clonotype. This sequence joins TRBV7-2 and TRBJ2-3; 10 nucleotides align to TRBD2. The CDR3 is 18 amino acids. The trim removed 4 bases at V and 2 bases at J, leaving 12 bases unmatched. Germline assignment: CDR1 SGHTA and CDR2 FQGNSA. This CDR3 reads CASSSRASGGRLTDTQYF. CDR3 bases: TGTGCCAGCAGCTCTCGGGCTAGCGGGGGCCGCCTCACAGATACGCAGTATTTT.

The J gene is TRBJ2-7, the V gene TRBV5-1, with 7 bases matching TRBD1. Germline lookup yields CDR1 SGHRS and CDR2 YFSETQ. With V trimmed by 5 bases and J by 4 bases, 9 bases remained unmatched. The CDR3 sequence is 14 residues long. The CDR3 loop reads CASRGMGQRYEQYF. In nucleotides, the CDR3 is TGCGCCAGCAGGGGAATGGGACAGAGGTACGAGCAGTACTTC.

CDR3: CAISDRGSETQYF. As DNA, the CDR3 is TGTGCCATCAGTGACAGGGGTTCGGAGACCCAGTACTTC. The gene calls are TRBV10-3 and TRBJ2-5, with TRBD1 as a possible D gene (6 bases). The germline gives CDR1 ENHRY, CDR2 SYGVKD. The length of the CDR3 is 13 residues. The V end was cut by 3 bases, the J end by 5 bases, with 10 bases between.

This clonotype was found a few times. The chain has TRBV20-1 and TRBJ2-7, with no clear D. Germline V gene lookup returns CDR1 DFQATT and CDR2 SNEGSKA (reference sequence). The CDR3 consists of 13 residues. Trimming pared 3 bases from V and 0 bases from J, leaving 9 bases between. The CDR3 loop is CSARRLPSYEQYF. The CDR3 nucleotides read TGCAGTGCTAGGAGACTTCCCTCCTACGAGCAGTACTTC.

This clonotype was seen only a few times. The chain carries TRBV11-2 and TRBJ2-3; TRBD2 aligns across 12 bases. Looked up from germline, CDR1 is SGHAT and CDR2 is FQNNGV. The CDR3 contains 17 residues. Trimming removed 3 bases from V and 2 bases from J; junction bases left unmatched: 6. The CDR3 DNA reads as TGTGCCAGCAGCTTCAACCGACTAGCGGGGGTCACAGATACGCAGTATTTT. Protein product: CASSFNRLAGVTDTQYF.

In this sample, this clonotype turned up a few times. This chain joins TRBV7-6 and TRBJ2-7; 7 nucleotides match TRBD2. V was clipped by 5 bases and J by 7 bases; unmatched bases: 8. From germline, CDR1 is SGHVS and CDR2 FNYEAQ. The CDR3 runs to 13 residues. This CDR3 is CASSGGGSKEQYF. The CDR3 region has the DNA TGTGCCAGCAGCGGGGGGGGTAGCAAAGAGCAGTACTTC.

The sample holds a few counts of this clonotype. The rearrangement uses TRBV4-3 and TRBJ1-2; 9 bases line up with TRBD1. The V gene's germline CDR1 is LGHNA and CDR2 YSLEER. The V and J ends lost 4 bases and 2 bases, in that order; junction bases with no gene match: 2. The CDR3 contains 14 residues. Here the CDR3 reads CASSRGQGNYGYTF. The CDR3 DNA reads TGCGCCAGCAGCCGGGGACAGGGAAACTATGGCTACACCTTC.

This clonotype came up a few times. The J gene is TRBJ1-2, the V gene TRBV20-1; 9 bases fit TRBD1. Germline assignment: CDR1 DFQATT and CDR2 SNEGSKA (reference sequence). V lost 5 bases and J lost 6; bases outside the gene matches: 13. CDR3 length: 15 residues. The CDR3 loop is CSAHNRDRALHGYTF. In DNA, the CDR3 is TGCAGTGCTCATAATCGGGACAGGGCACTTCATGGCTACACCTTC.

This clonotype has a handful of counts. The V and J genes are TRBV3-1 and TRBJ1-2; 8 nucleotides agree with TRBD1. CDR1 and CDR2 (germline): LGHDT, YNNKEL (reference sequence). The CDR3 loop spans 16 amino acids. V lost 2 bases to trimming and J lost 0 bases; unmatched junction nucleotides: 5. CDR3 coding DNA: TGTGCCAGCAGCCAACCGTGGGGACAGGCTAACTATGGCTACACCTTC. Translated, it gives CASSQPWGQANYGYTF.

Concerning this clonotype itself: Being one base from a much bigger clone, this may be a read error. The gene calls are TRBV7-2 and TRBJ1-6; TRBD1 is a possible D gene (5 bases). The CDR3 runs 16 residues. V was shortened by 6 bases and J by 0 bases, with 12 bases between the two germline ends. CDR1 and CDR2 (germline): SGHTA, FQGNSA. In DNA, the CDR3 is TGTGCCAGCAGGGTACAGGATGTCTCCTATAATTCACCCCTCCACTTT. Its translation is CASRVQDVSYNSPLHF.

The CDR3 nucleotides read TGTGCTAGTGGCCAGGGATCTTGGGGGACCCAGTACTTC. This encodes CASGQGSWGTQYF. The J gene is TRBJ2-5, the V gene TRBV12-5, with a possible D match to TRBD1 (5 bases). This CDR3 has 13 amino acids. Germline V gene lookup returns CDR1 LGHNT and CDR2 FRNRAP. Trimming left V 6 bases short and J 7 bases short, with 15 bases between.

This chain joins TRBV5-1 and TRBJ2-1; D is ambiguous. Trimming took 2 bases from V and 6 from J, leaving 9 bases between them. The CDR3 runs 13 residues. Germline assignment: CDR1 SGHRS and CDR2 YFSETQ. CDR3 sequence (DNA): TGCGCCAGCAGCTTCGCTGCTCTCAATGAGCAGTTCTTC. Amino acids: CASSFAALNEQFF.

This clonotype has only a few counts. The V call is TRBV10-3, the J call TRBJ2-3; 12 positions agree with TRBD1. The CDR3 contains 16 residues. CDR1 and CDR2 (germline): ENHRY, SYGVKD. V lost 4 bases and J lost 8; bases outside the gene matches: 10. CDR3 sequence reads: CAISGPGTGGGGTQYF. The DNA of the CDR3 is TGTGCCATCAGTGGCCCCGGGACAGGGGGCGGAGGTACGCAGTATTTT.

V gene TRBV5-1 combines with J gene TRBJ2-1, with D unresolved. The V end lost 2 bases, the J end lost 8 bases, and 8 bases lay between the germline ends. This CDR3 contains 12 residues. The germline gives CDR1 SGHRS, CDR2 YFSETQ. The CDR3 here is CASSFTVDEQFF. CDR3 sequence (DNA): TGCGCCAGCAGCTTTACAGTCGATGAGCAGTTCTTC.

The table lists this clonotype with many counts. The chain couples TRBV5-1 to TRBJ1-1; 7 bases are a match to TRBD1. The V segment lost 0 bases and the J segment 3 bases; nucleotides outside the gene matches: 2. The V gene's germline CDR1 is SGHRS and CDR2 YFSETQ. CDR3 length: 14 amino acids. CDR3 DNA: TGCGCCAGCAGCTTGGGGACAGGTTACACTGAAGCTTTCTTT. Protein sequence: CASSLGTGYTEAFF.

This clonotype was observed a few times. This chain links TRBV7-2 with TRBJ2-2; D ambiguous. The CDR3 has 13 amino acids. Per the germline V gene, CDR1 is SGHTA and CDR2 is FQGNSA. Trimming took 4 bases from V and 7 from J, leaving 10 bases between them. The CDR3 protein is CASSSPGRGELFF. The CDR3 DNA is TGTGCCAGCAGCTCACCGGGCCGCGGGGAGCTGTTTTTT.

The chain combines TRBV5-4 with TRBJ2-1, with 8 bases that match TRBD1. Germline V gene lookup returns CDR1 SGHNT and CDR2 YYREEE (reference sequence). After removal of 4 bases from V and 5 bases from J, the junction contained 8 bases not matched to a gene. The CDR3 loop spans 15 amino acids. The CDR3: CASSIDRGPHNEQFF. In nucleotides, the CDR3 is TGTGCCAGCAGCATAGACAGGGGACCCCACAATGAGCAGTTCTTC.